This T cell receptor beta chain appears in the sequencing data of a study of shared T cell receptors in the human thymus. The CDR3 consists of 13 residues. The germline CDR1 and CDR2 sequences are MNHEY and SMNVEV (reference sequence). J was trimmed by 5 bases and V by 7 bases; bases with no gene match: 6. The table came from immunoSEQ multiplex PCR; TCRdb's copy has only in-frame clones and leaves some out. Of over 650,000 clones listed, around 87% are singletons. Another study also made use of these data, one on human thymus T cells. From that study: Healthy Finnish infants undergoing corrective surgery for congenital heart defects were the donors. Resections were taken during corrective heart surgery, and the thymus tissue came from these. Related research found strongly overlapping thymic repertoires in unrelated individuals.

This clonotype originated in a boy younger than two with a congenital heart defect. The sample comprised thymocytes. The V call is TRBV27, the J call TRBJ1-1; 8 positions match TRBD1. The CDR3 DNA reads as TGTGCCAGCACCGGACAGGGCGGAACTGAAGCTTTCTTT. Protein sequence: CASTGQGGTEAFF.